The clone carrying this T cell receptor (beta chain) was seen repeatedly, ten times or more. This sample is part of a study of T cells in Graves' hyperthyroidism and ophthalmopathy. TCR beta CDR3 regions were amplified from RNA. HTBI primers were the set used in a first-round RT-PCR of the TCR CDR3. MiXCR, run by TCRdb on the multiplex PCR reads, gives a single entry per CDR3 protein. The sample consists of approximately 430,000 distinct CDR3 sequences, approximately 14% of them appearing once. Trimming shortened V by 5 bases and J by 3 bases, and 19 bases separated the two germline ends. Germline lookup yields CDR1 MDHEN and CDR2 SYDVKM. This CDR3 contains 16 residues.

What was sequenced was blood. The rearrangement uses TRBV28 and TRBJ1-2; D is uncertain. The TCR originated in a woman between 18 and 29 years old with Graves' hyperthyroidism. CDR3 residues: CASSPTSRAYYYGYTF. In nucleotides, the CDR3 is TGTGCCAGCAGTCCAACCTCCCGGGCCTACTACTATGGCTACACCTTC.